Below, 10 T cell receptor beta chains from the same sample are listed, as sequenced in a study of T cells after yellow fever vaccination. MiXCR, run by TCRdb on the 5' RACE reads, gives a single entry per CDR3 protein. The sample has around 320,000 distinct CDR3 sequences, 3.5% to 5% seen once. The source was PBMCs, collected 15 days after the yellow fever booster vaccination. The receptors were sampled from a man aged 18 to 30 who received the YFV17D yellow fever vaccine.

This clonotype was found many times. The genes are TRBV6-2 or TRBV6-3 and TRBJ2-5; tentatively, D is TRBD2 (5 bases). V gave up 7 bases and J gave up 7 bases, with 19 bases separating them. This CDR3 region has 14 residues. The germline V gene encodes CDR1 MNHEY and CDR2 SVGEGT. Here the CDR3 reads CASTTLTGVGTQYF. As DNA, the CDR3 is TGTGCCAGCACCACCTTAACCGGGGTAGGGACCCAGTACTTC.

The J gene is TRBJ2-1, the V gene TRBV5-8; 8 positions match TRBD1. Per germline, CDR1 SGHTS and CDR2 YDEGEE. The CDR3 has 14 amino acids. Unmatched junction bases numbered 2, after V lost 4 bases and J lost 2 bases. The CDR3 spells CASSRQGPYNEQFF. The DNA for the CDR3 is TGTGCCAGCAGCCGACAGGGGCCCTACAATGAGCAGTTCTTC.

Ten or more counts support this clonotype. This sequence joins TRBV7-9 and TRBJ1-1; D is ambiguous. The V end was cut by 2 bases, the J end by 1 base, with 8 bases between. CDR1 and CDR2 from the germline V gene are SEHNR and FQNEAQ (reference sequence). This CDR3 spans 14 amino acids. CDR3 region: CASSLMETNTEAFF. DNA for the CDR3: TGTGCCAGCAGCTTAATGGAGACGAACACTGAAGCTTTCTTT.

This clonotype was picked up many times. The chain joins TRBV7-9 to TRBJ1-2; weak D call: TRBD1 (6 bases). The germline V gene encodes CDR1 SEHNR and CDR2 FQNEAQ (reference sequence). The V and J ends lost 7 bases and 4 bases respectively, with 13 bases between them. The CDR3 length is 13 residues. The CDR3 loop is CASIPTGSYGYTF. CDR3 in DNA: TGTGCCAGCATCCCCACAGGGTCCTATGGCTACACCTTC.

The rearrangement links TRBV4-2 to TRBJ2-5, with a possible D match to TRBD1 (6 bases). Germline V gene sequence: CDR1 LGHNA, CDR2 YNFKEQ. This CDR3 comprises 15 residues. V gave up 3 bases and J gave up 0 bases, with 11 bases separating them. CDR3 nucleotide sequence: TGTGCCAGCAGCCACCGAGGGGGACACCAAGAGACCCAGTACTTC. It specifies CASSHRGGHQETQYF.

Ten or more counts support this clonotype. Relative to the germline gene, one junction end is altered; a read error may explain this. This rearrangement joins TRBV10-3 to TRBJ2-2; D gene uncertain. The germline V gene has CDR1 ENHRY and CDR2 SYGVKD. There are 11 residues in the CDR3. For the CDR3, the DNA is TGCCCGGACGCGAACACCGGGGAGCTGTTTTTT. Protein: CPDANTGELFF.

The chain carries TRBV7-2 and TRBJ2-7; D unclear. Germline CDR1 reads SGHTA; CDR2 reads FQGNSA. CDR3 length equals 16 residues. The V and J ends lost 5 bases and 0 bases respectively, with 17 bases between them. The CDR3 protein is CASSRYGLGSSYEQYF. The CDR3 DNA reads as TGTGCCAGCAGCCGGTATGGGCTGGGAAGCTCCTACGAGCAGTACTTC.

This clonotype was observed many times. The chain combines TRBV5-1 with TRBJ2-5; unclear D gene. This CDR3 region has 11 residues. CDR1 SGHRS and CDR2 YFSETQ come from the germline V gene. V dropped 7 bases and J dropped 2 bases, with 6 bases sitting between them. CDR3 in DNA: TGCGCCAGCCGCCTACAAGAGACCCAGTACTTC. Translating it yields CASRLQETQYF. Complete variable domain (other parts from reference TRBV5-1 and TRBJ2-5): KAGVTQTPRYLIKTRGQQVTLSCSPISGHRSVSWYQQTPGQGLQFLFEYFSETQRNKGNFPGRFSGRQFSNSRSEMNVSTLELGDSALYLCASRLQETQYFGPGTRLLVL.

Many counts were recorded for this clonotype. V usage is TRBV5-1 and J usage is TRBJ2-1; 7 bases fit TRBD2. This CDR3 has 14 amino acids. Germline assignment: CDR1 SGHRS and CDR2 YFSETQ. Trimming removed 2 bases from V and 10 bases from J; junction bases left unmatched: 9. The CDR3 DNA is TGCGCCAGCAGCTTCAGCGGGACCTGGGGGGAGCAGTTCTTC. Its translation: CASSFSGTWGEQFF.

This clonotype was observed many times. The chain carries TRBV14 and TRBJ2-1; D assignment may be TRBD1 or TRBD2 (5 bases each). Trimming pared 1 base from V and 3 bases from J, leaving 7 bases between. In germline, CDR1 is SGHDN, CDR2 FVKESK. The CDR3 contains 14 residues. CDR3 DNA: TGTGCCAGCAGCCAAGGAGGGGTCTACAATGAGCAGTTCTTC. Protein: CASSQGGVYNEQFF.